This entry lists 10 T cell receptor beta chains sequenced from one sample in a study of blood T cell repertoires in COVID-19. Produced via immunoSEQ multiplex PCR; TCRdb's table is partial and in-frame only. The repertoire holds around 160,000 clones, more than 80% seen once, with around an eighth in the top ten. Sample: peripheral blood. These receptors all stem from a man between 18 and 29 years old with COVID-19, enrolled during active disease.

The V call is TRBV6-5, the J call TRBJ1-5; 9 bases fit TRBD1. Germline CDR1 MNHEY, CDR2 SVGAGI. Germline trimming cut 2 bases from V and 7 bases from J; bases unmatched to any gene: 6. This CDR3 spans 15 amino acids. CDR3 protein: CASSYTGQGDQPQHF. The CDR3 bases are TGTGCCAGCAGTTACACGGGACAGGGAGACCAGCCCCAGCATTTT.

The gene calls are TRBV27 and TRBJ2-5, with a tentative D call TRBD2 (5 bases). V was pared by 7 bases and J by 1 base, with 13 bases between. This CDR3 has 14 amino acids. In germline, CDR1 is MNHEY, CDR2 SMNVEV (reference sequence). CDR3 region: CASKDPGVQETQYF. As DNA, the CDR3 is TGTGCCAGCAAAGACCCCGGGGTCCAAGAGACCCAGTACTTC.

The V call is TRBV28, the J call TRBJ1-5, with no clear D. V lost 4 bases and J lost 2, with 3 bases in between. Germline lookup yields CDR1 MDHEN and CDR2 SYDVKM. This CDR3 region has 12 residues. CDR3 coding DNA: TGTGCCAGCAGTTCTGGCAATCAGCCCCAGCATTTT. Amino acids: CASSSGNQPQHF. Supplemented by reference TRBV28 and TRBJ1-5, the full variable domain reads DVKVTQSSRYLVKRTGEKVFLECVQDMDHENMFWYRQDPGLGLRLIYFSYDVKMKEKGDIPEGYSVSREKKERFSLILESASTNQTSMYLCASSSGNQPQHFGDGTRLSIL.

The rearrangement links TRBV7-2 to TRBJ1-6; D is unclear. The CDR3 spans 14 residues. Per the germline V gene, CDR1 is SGHTA and CDR2 is FQGNSA. The CDR3 is CGTSEGSYNSPLHF. In nucleotides, the CDR3 is TGTGGGACGTCGGAGGGCTCCTATAATTCACCCCTCCACTTT.

The rearrangement links TRBV28 to TRBJ2-1; 10 bases align to TRBD1. Germline V gene lookup returns CDR1 MDHEN and CDR2 SYDVKM. V was clipped by 5 bases and J by 4 bases; unmatched bases: 5. The CDR3 has 15 amino acids. CDR3 nucleotide sequence: TGTGCCAGCAGTCCTCCGGGACAGGGGTACAATGAGCAGTTCTTC. The encoded protein is CASSPPGQGYNEQFF.

The chain couples TRBV21-1 to TRBJ2-3; the table names TRBD2, a call not compared with the DNA. TRBV21-1 represents a pseudogene. The CDR3 length is 17 residues. The CDR3 nucleotides read TGTGCCGCAGAAGGGCTAGCGGGAGGGCCGTACACAGATACGCAGTATTTT. Protein product: CAAEGLAGGPYTDTQYF.

This sequence joins TRBV7-3 and TRBJ2-1, with D maybe TRBD1 (8 bases). The CDR3 sequence is 15 residues long. In germline, CDR1 is SGHTA, CDR2 FQGTGA. Trimming took off 4 bases at V and 4 bases at J, with 14 bases between the two ends. The DNA of the CDR3 is TGTGCCAGCAGCTCACAGGGGGGGATTTACAATGAGCAGTTCTTC. Translation: CASSSQGGIYNEQFF.

The chain uses TRBV30 and TRBJ2-5, with D maybe TRBD1 (5 bases). V lost 2 bases to trimming and J lost 4 bases, with 8 bases between them. The CDR3 totals 12 residues. Germline assignment: CDR1 GTSNPN and CDR2 SVGIG (reference sequence). Here the CDR3 DNA reads TGTGCCTGGAGTAGGCAGGGAGAGACCCAGTACTTC. It yields the protein CAWSRQGETQYF.

V is TRBV19 and J is TRBJ1-1, with D perhaps matching TRBD1 (5 bases). The CDR3 spans 17 residues. Germline CDR1 LNHDA, CDR2 SQIVND (reference sequence). Trimming took off 7 bases at V and 0 bases at J, with 21 bases between the two ends. CDR3 bases: TGTGCCAGTAAAACCTCCTTTTTCAGGGCGGTGAACACTGAAGCTTTCTTT. It encodes CASKTSFFRAVNTEAFF.

The gene calls are TRBV7-8 and TRBJ2-7; the match to TRBD1 covers 9 bases. Germline V gene lookup returns CDR1 SGHVS and CDR2 FQNEAQ. Trimming cost V 5 bases and J 2 bases; bases outside gene matches: 1. This CDR3 contains 13 residues. CDR3 residues: CASSRQGAYEQYF. The CDR3 region has the DNA TGTGCCAGCAGCCGACAGGGGGCCTACGAGCAGTACTTC. The full variable domain, with the rest looked up from reference TRBV7-8 and TRBJ2-7, is GAGVSQSPRYKVAKRGQDVALRCDPISGHVSLFWYQQALGQGPEFLTYFQNEAQLDKSGLPSDRFFAERPEGSVSTLKIQRTQQEDSAVYLCASSRQGAYEQYFGPGTRLTVT.